The text below deals with one T cell receptor beta chain. Its antigen is not yet known. Base qualities were left out, and no much larger clone turns up one base away. The germline V gene specifies MDHEN as CDR1 and SYDVKM as CDR2. V and J are trimmed by 6 bases and 1 base, and the gene matches miss 9 bases of the junction. CDR3 length: 18 amino acids, cysteine to phenylalanine. Of the read, only the CDR3 DNA is kept; its 54 bases are in frame from base 1. Collaborating institutions collected whole blood in K2EDTA tubes following their own protocols. For TCRbeta analysis, collaborators shipped samples in one of three forms: frozen whole blood, isolated PBMCs, or DNA extracted from either of those sample types. This sample was included in a study of blood T cell repertoires in COVID-19 (dated by TCRdb to about 2020). Background for the entire study: Samples covering the acute and convalescent phases of COVID-19 were provided by collaborators in the United States, Italy and Spain. The repertoires were released in a freely available public database meant as a resource for research on the immune response to SARS-CoV-2. A de-identified subject ID, COVID-19 status, age in years and sex were almost always included in the sample metadata. The samples were drawn from the first 160 participants of the ongoing ImmuneRACE study and from 1,254 subjects provided by 6 global collaborators. HLA class I and class II types, where available, came from metadata supplied by the sample provider rather than from assay-based typing. Deeply sampled blood TCRbeta repertoires from subjects exposed to, actively infected with, or recovered from COVID-19 were included in the dataset. The material from the prospective study consisted of cDNA or gDNA derived from T cells, B-cell-depleted T cells, or PBMCs. The study at large found these results: The amount of clinical and demographic metadata varied by source and participant and was provided uncurated.

TCRbeta CDR3 regions were amplified from genomic DNA by means of the immunoSEQ Assay, a bias-controlled multiplex PCR. The study's processing was this. Within the assay, amplification of reference gene primers was used to estimate how many nucleated cells each sample contained. To quantify the absolute abundance of each unique TCRbeta CDR3 rearrangement, sequence reads were collapsed and filtered. For each sample, productive Simpson clonality was calculated as the square root of Simpson's diversity index over productive rearrangements. TCRdb took over this immuneACCESS table, retaining in-frame rearrangements with V and J assigned. Such tables are incomplete; in checked studies, under half of the missing clones stem from an unresolved V gene, and the remainder is unexplained. The V and J calls and clone size were taken over from that table, and D and trimming were inferred from the DNA. The sample yields roughly 120,000 clones; over 75% were counted once. 1.5% to 2% of the sample belongs to the ten largest clones.

The material sequenced was peripheral blood. The TCR originated in a human donor with active COVID-19. The donor label of this sample is uncertain. The sequence joins TRBV28 to TRBJ2-7; the junction holds 16 bases that match TRBD2. The DNA reads TGTGCCAGCAGACCTCTCCCGGGACTAGCGGGGGGGTCCTACGAGCAGTACTTC. Translated, it gives CASRPLPGLAGGSYEQYF.